This T cell receptor beta chain was observed in a study of shared clonotypes between healthy human individuals. Clones were read by immunoSEQ multiplex PCR, and TCRdb kept only the in-frame ones, dropping some. Of 850,000 to 1,100,000 clones in the sample, around three quarters were seen once. CDR1 and CDR2 from the germline V gene are SGHTA and FQGNSA. J was trimmed by 2 bases and V by 5 bases; bases with no gene match: 9. This CDR3 has 16 residues. This sequence joins TRBV7-2 and TRBJ2-1; the match to TRBD2 covers 7 bases. The source is a man between 18 and 35 years old in good health. Some clones in this sample may be carry-over from other donors' samples. Material for sequencing was memory CD4+ T cells from PBMCs. Regarding subset: CD45RA-negative fraction. In DNA form, the CDR3 reads TGTGCCAGCAGCCCCCCGGGGGGAGCTGCCTACAATGAGCAGTTCTTC. It yields the protein CASSPPGGAAYNEQFF.